The 30 T cell receptor beta chains in this list originate from one sample, sequenced in a study of blood T cell repertoires in COVID-19. Here immunoSEQ multiplex PCR was the method, and the copy in TCRdb shows in-frame clones only, minus some. Among 70,000 to 90,000 clones listed, approximately 80% were seen once. Material: peripheral blood. All receptors derive from a human donor in a cohort sampled during active COVID-19.

CDR3 protein: CASSMRQETQYF. The CDR3 nucleotides are TGTGCCAGTAGTATGCGCCAAGAGACCCAGTACTTC. This sequence joins TRBV19 and TRBJ2-5; D not resolved. The V gene lost 3 bases and the J gene lost 1 base, with 3 bases spanning the gap. The CDR3 length is 12 residues. In germline, CDR1 is LNHDA, CDR2 SQIVND (reference sequence).

The chain is built from TRBV6-5 and TRBJ1-2; TRBD1 aligns across 8 bases. In germline, CDR1 is MNHEY, CDR2 SVGAGI. Trimming took 6 bases from V and 4 from J; bases not matched to a gene: 7. The CDR3 totals 14 residues. The CDR3 bases are TGTGCCAGCAGCTCCGGACAGGGAAGCTATGGCTACACCTTC. This translates into CASSSGQGSYGYTF.

This rearrangement joins TRBV5-1 to TRBJ1-1; TRBD1 aligns across 8 bases. This CDR3 spans 14 amino acids. J gave up 1 base and V 5 bases, and 4 bases lay outside the gene matches. Looked up from germline, CDR1 is SGHRS and CDR2 is YFSETQ. The CDR3 DNA reads as TGCGCCAGCAGGGCCGGGACAGGGAACACTGAAGCTTTCTTT. It is translated as CASRAGTGNTEAFF.

This chain connects TRBV3-1 (or the pseudogene TRBV3-2) to TRBJ1-2, with 8 bases fitting TRBD1. Losses at the gene ends were 1 base for V and 5 bases for J; bases not matched to a gene: 12. From germline, CDR1 is LGHDT and CDR2 YNNKEL (reference sequence). This CDR3 is built from 17 residues. CDR3 loop: CASSQGWVTGGKYGYTF. The CDR3 DNA sequence: TGTGCCAGCAGCCAAGGTTGGGTAACAGGGGGGAAGTATGGCTACACCTTC.

This clone was recorded a few times. The chain links TRBV7-9 to TRBJ2-7; 14 bases map to TRBD2. From germline, CDR1 is SEHNR and CDR2 FQNEAQ (reference sequence). J lost 7 bases, V lost 3 bases, and 5 bases had no gene match. The CDR3 has 15 residues. Here the CDR3 DNA reads TGTGCCAGCAGCTTCTCGGGACTAGCGGGAGAGGAGCAGTACTTC. It encodes CASSFSGLAGEEQYF.

The CDR3 coding sequence is TGCGCCAGCAGCGTAGACAGGGTCTATGGCTACACCTTC. It is translated as CASSVDRVYGYTF. This chain links TRBV5-1 with TRBJ1-2; TRBD1 agrees at 7 bases. V gave up 4 bases and J gave up 4 bases; unmatched junction bases: 4. This CDR3 spans 13 amino acids. CDR1 SGHRS and CDR2 YFSETQ come from the germline V gene.

The V and J genes are TRBV5-1 and TRBJ2-7; maybe TRBD2 (6 bases). The CDR3 has 14 amino acids. The germline V and J ends were trimmed by 4 bases and 0 bases, with 11 bases remaining between them. CDR1 SGHRS and CDR2 YFSETQ come from the germline V gene. The CDR3 sequence is CASSPQGGSYEQYF. CDR3 DNA sequence: TGCGCCAGCAGCCCGCAGGGAGGCTCCTACGAGCAGTACTTC.

The chain has TRBV27 and TRBJ1-2; D possibly corresponds to TRBD1 (6 bases). V lost 0 bases to trimming and J lost 7 bases, with 12 bases between them. Germline-derived CDR1 and CDR2 are MNHEY and SMNVEV (reference sequence). The CDR3 length is 14 residues. The CDR3 loop is CASSLSGAYLGYTF. The CDR3 DNA is TGTGCCAGCAGTTTATCGGGGGCGTACCTTGGCTACACCTTC.

The J gene is TRBJ1-1, the V gene TRBV28; D is uncertain. Germline V CDR1 and CDR2: MDHEN, SYDVKM. CDR3 size: 12 residues. Trimming stripped 3 bases from V and 5 bases from J, with 7 bases between. The CDR3 protein is CASSLVETEAFF. CDR3 in DNA: TGTGCCAGCAGTTTGGTGGAGACTGAAGCTTTCTTT.

The chain is built from TRBV7-6 and TRBJ2-2; 8 bases agree with TRBD2. There are 17 residues in the CDR3. Looked up from germline, CDR1 is SGHVS and CDR2 is FNYEAQ. With 5 bases clipped from V and 3 bases from J, the junction kept 11 bases outside the gene matches. This chain's CDR3 is CASSPPGGDGDTGELFF. In DNA, the CDR3 is TGTGCCAGCAGCCCCCCCGGGGGGGACGGGGACACCGGGGAGCTGTTTTTT.

In this sample, this clone turned up once. J is TRBJ2-7 and V is TRBV2; the D gene is possibly TRBD1 (6 bases). V lost 7 bases and J 4 bases, leaving 20 bases between the germline ends. The germline CDR1 and CDR2 sequences are SNHLY and FYNNEI. The CDR3 extends over 15 amino acids. The CDR3 loop is CASTGWDNGLYEQYF. The CDR3 DNA follows: TGTGCCAGCACCGGCTGGGACAATGGGCTTTACGAGCAGTACTTC.

The chain recombines TRBV9 with TRBJ1-5, with D possibly matching TRBD1 (6 bases). The V end was cut by 3 bases, the J end by 6 bases, with 13 bases between. The length of the CDR3 is 14 residues. CDR1 and CDR2 (germline): SGDLS, YYNGEE. The CDR3, as DNA: TGTGCCAGCAGCGCCTCTTCAGGGGCTCAGCCCCAGCATTTT. Amino acid sequence: CASSASSGAQPQHF.

The sample holds one count of this clone. The rearrangement uses TRBV28 and TRBJ1-5; 10 bases fit TRBD1. The CDR3 contains 18 residues. Germline V gene lookup returns CDR1 MDHEN and CDR2 SYDVKM. V shed 8 bases, J shed 4 bases, and the junction held 17 bases outside the gene matches. CDR3 sequence: CASEEGEGRTGGNQPQHF. CDR3 nucleotides: TGTGCCAGCGAAGAGGGTGAGGGCAGGACAGGGGGGAATCAGCCCCAGCATTTT.

This chain joins TRBV20-1 and TRBJ2-5, with 16 positions matching TRBD2. J gave up 0 bases and V 3 bases, and 7 bases lay outside the gene matches. There are 18 residues in the CDR3. Germline CDR1 is DFQATT and CDR2 is SNEGSKA (reference sequence). CDR3 in amino acids: CSASSSGTSGRDQETQYF. In DNA form, the CDR3 reads TGCAGTGCTAGTTCTTCGGGGACTAGCGGGAGGGACCAAGAGACCCAGTACTTC.

The V gene is TRBV3-1 (or the pseudogene TRBV3-2), the J gene TRBJ2-7; TRBD2 is a possible D gene (6 bases). CDR3 size: 15 residues. The V gene's germline CDR1 is LGHDT and CDR2 YNNKEL (reference sequence). V lost 1 base and J 4 bases, leaving 14 bases between the germline ends. Written as DNA, the CDR3 is TGTGCCAGCAGCCAAGGAGGGACTGTCTCTTACGAGCAGTACTTC. Translated: CASSQGGTVSYEQYF.

V gene TRBV3-1 (or the pseudogene TRBV3-2) combines with J gene TRBJ2-1; D unresolved. Germline CDR1 and CDR2: LGHDT and YNNKEL (reference sequence). Trimming took off 6 bases at V and 8 bases at J, with 11 bases between the two ends. The CDR3 runs to 12 residues. The CDR3 spells CASRSYNDEQFF. The CDR3 DNA sequence: TGTGCCAGCAGGAGTTATAATGATGAGCAGTTCTTC.

The chain combines TRBV9 with TRBJ2-1; weak D call: TRBD1 (5 bases). The V gene lost 0 bases and the J gene lost 3 bases, with 10 bases spanning the gap. This CDR3 is built from 15 residues. The germline V gene encodes CDR1 SGDLS and CDR2 YYNGEE. The CDR3 nucleotides are TGTGCCAGCAGCGTAGAAGTCCAGGGCTACAATGAGCAGTTCTTC. Translated, it gives CASSVEVQGYNEQFF.

The chain uses TRBV29-1 and TRBJ1-2; 8 bases agree with TRBD1. Germline-derived CDR1 and CDR2 are SQVTM and ANQGSEA. J lost 4 bases, V lost 7 bases, and 8 bases had no gene match. The CDR3 is made up of 13 amino acids. The CDR3 region has the DNA TGCAGCGCAGGACAGGGCAAGGGCTATGGCTACACCTTC. Its protein is CSAGQGKGYGYTF.

The V gene is TRBV5-1, the J gene TRBJ1-1; 11 positions agree with TRBD1. The CDR3 length is 15 residues. After removal of 4 bases from V and 6 bases from J, the junction contained 8 bases not matched to a gene. Germline CDR1 reads SGHRS; CDR2 reads YFSETQ. CDR3 sequence reads: CASSDRDRGFPEAFF. As DNA, the CDR3 is TGCGCCAGCAGCGACCGGGACAGGGGGTTCCCTGAAGCTTTCTTT.

V and J are TRBV16 and TRBJ2-7; D perhaps matches TRBD1 (6 bases). This CDR3 is built from 13 residues. V was cut by 4 bases and J by 7 bases, with 14 bases left in between. The germline V gene encodes CDR1 KGHSY and CDR2 FQNENV. The CDR3 sequence: CASSPGQSLEQYF. CDR3 DNA sequence: TGTGCCAGCAGCCCCGGACAGTCCCTGGAGCAGTACTTC. The full variable domain, rest sourced from reference TRBV16 and TRBJ2-7, is GEEVAQTPKHLVRGEGQKAKLYCAPIKGHSYVFWYQQVLKNEFKFLISFQNENVFDETGMPKERFSAKCLPNSPCSLEIQATKLEDSAVYFCASSPGQSLEQYFGPGTRLTVT.

The J gene is TRBJ2-7, the V gene TRBV3-1 (or the pseudogene TRBV3-2), with 7 bases aligning to TRBD2. The CDR3 has 16 amino acids. V lost 3 bases to trimming and J lost 2 bases; unmatched junction nucleotides: 10. The V gene's germline CDR1 is LGHDT and CDR2 YNNKEL (reference sequence). The CDR3 coding sequence is TGTGCCAGCAGCCAGCTTAGCGGGCCGCTTCCCTACGAGCAGTACTTC. It translates to CASSQLSGPLPYEQYF.

This clone was seen once. The chain is built from TRBV6-2 or TRBV6-3 and TRBJ2-1; 10 bases map to TRBD2. This CDR3 comprises 16 residues. V was clipped by 2 bases and J by 7 bases; unmatched bases: 8. Germline V gene lookup returns CDR1 MNHEY and CDR2 SVGEGT. The CDR3 here is CASSYGSGRAGNEQFF. The CDR3 DNA reads as TGTGCCAGCAGTTACGGGAGCGGGAGGGCCGGAAATGAGCAGTTCTTC.

A few counts support this clone. This chain connects TRBV4-2 to TRBJ1-4; D uncertain. The CDR3 length is 15 residues. Germline CDR1 and CDR2: LGHNA and YNFKEQ. Trimming stripped 0 bases from V and 6 bases from J, with 11 bases between. The CDR3: CASSQEEGHDEKLFF. In DNA form, the CDR3 reads TGTGCCAGCAGCCAAGAGGAGGGCCATGATGAAAAACTGTTTTTT.

The CDR3 region is CARSPDSDRAKNTEAFF. Here the CDR3 DNA reads TGTGCCAGAAGCCCCGACTCGGACAGAGCGAAAAACACTGAAGCTTTCTTT. The rearrangement joins TRBV5-3 to TRBJ1-1; TRBD1 is a possible D gene (6 bases). TRBV5-3 is noted as an ORF with a role that remains uncertain. With 4 bases removed from V and 2 bases from J, the gap between germline ends came to 21 bases. The CDR3 consists of 17 residues.

The rearrangement links TRBV3-1 (or the pseudogene TRBV3-2) to TRBJ1-1; D unresolved. V was clipped by 4 bases and J by 1 base, with 7 bases between them. Germline CDR1 reads LGHDT; CDR2 reads YNNKEL (reference sequence). The CDR3 is 13 amino acids. CDR3 nucleotide sequence: TGTGCCAGCAGCCTTCAGGCGAACACTGAAGCTTTCTTT. It is translated as CASSLQANTEAFF.

This clone was seen only a few times. The chain is built from TRBV2 and TRBJ1-1; 7 bases match TRBD1. Germline V gene sequence: CDR1 SNHLY, CDR2 FYNNEI. CDR3 length equals 12 residues. The V gene end was trimmed by 9 bases and the J gene end by 1 base; junction bases not matched to a gene: 2. CDR3 sequence: CASRQGNTEAFF. The DNA of the CDR3 is TGTGCCAGTCGACAGGGGAACACTGAAGCTTTCTTT.

The J gene is TRBJ2-7, the V gene TRBV30; TRBD2 matches 7 bases. Germline V CDR1 and CDR2: GTSNPN, SVGIG (reference sequence). The CDR3 extends over 12 amino acids. Trimming cost V 4 bases and J 1 base; bases outside gene matches: 1. The CDR3 loop reads CAWTSGSYEQYF. Written as DNA, the CDR3 is TGTGCCTGGACTAGCGGTTCCTACGAGCAGTACTTC. The complete variable domain, with remaining parts taken from reference TRBV30 and TRBJ2-7, reads SQTIHQWPATLVQPVGSPLSLECTVEGTSNPNLYWYRQAAGRGLQLLFYSVGIGQISSEVPQNLSASRPQDRQFILSSKKLLLSDSGFYLCAWTSGSYEQYFGPGTRLTVT.

The rearrangement joins TRBV20-1 to TRBJ1-5; a weak D match, TRBD1 (6 bases). The CDR3 has 14 amino acids. Looked up from germline, CDR1 is DFQATT and CDR2 is SNEGSKA (reference sequence). V was clipped by 3 bases and J by 5 bases, with 14 bases between them. This CDR3 is CSASIRGIDQPQHF. Here the CDR3 DNA reads TGCAGTGCTAGTATCAGGGGAATTGATCAGCCCCAGCATTTT.

The CDR3 is CASDRGKGEKLFF. As DNA, the CDR3 is TGTGCCAGCGACAGGGGAAAAGGGGAAAAACTGTTTTTT. The chain recombines TRBV2 with TRBJ1-4; 8 bases are a match to TRBD1. Looked up from germline, CDR1 is SNHLY and CDR2 is FYNNEI. Germline trimming cut 8 bases from V and 8 bases from J; bases unmatched to any gene: 7. CDR3 length: 13 residues. Using reference TRBV2 and TRBJ1-4 for the parts outside the CDR3, the full variable domain is EPEVTQTPSHQVTQMGQEVILRCVPISNHLYFYWYRQILGQKVEFLVSFYNNEISEKSEIFDDQFSVERPDGSNFTLKIRSTKLEDSAMYFCASDRGKGEKLFFGSGTQLSVL.

The V and J genes are TRBV28 and TRBJ2-7, with TRBD2 as a possible D gene (6 bases). V was clipped by 1 base and J by 2 bases, with 12 bases between them. CDR1 and CDR2 (germline): MDHEN, SYDVKM. The CDR3 runs 15 residues. The CDR3 spells CASSLLAEGTYEQYF. As DNA, the CDR3 is TGTGCCAGCAGTTTATTAGCGGAGGGCACCTACGAGCAGTACTTC.